This entry lists 20 T cell receptor beta chains sequenced from one sample in a study of CD8 T cells in ankylosing spondylitis. TCRdb re-called the 5' RACE reads through MiXCR, storing one row per CDR3 protein. The sample contains some 270,000 distinct CDR3 sequences, roughly 18% of which appear only once. Sequencing input: blood, either unsorted or a sorted T cell fraction (not recorded which). The source is a male donor with ankylosing spondylitis or in good health (not recorded which).

The genes are TRBV4-1 and TRBJ2-3; 12 bases are shared with TRBD2. Per germline, CDR1 MGHRA and CDR2 YSYEKL. V dropped 2 bases and J dropped 4; count of bases not matched to a gene: 10. This CDR3 is 18 amino acids long. The CDR3: CASSQRERTSGTSDTQYF. DNA for the CDR3: TGCGCCAGCAGCCAAAGGGAGAGGACTAGCGGGACCTCAGATACGCAGTATTTT.

This clonotype has more than one count but fewer than ten. The genes are TRBV4-1 and TRBJ2-1, with TRBD1 matching 12 bases. The CDR3 spans 16 residues. The germline CDR1 and CDR2 sequences are MGHRA and YSYEKL. The trim removed 2 bases at V and 7 bases at J, leaving 6 bases unmatched. The CDR3 spells CASSQQPGQGANEQFF. In DNA form, the CDR3 reads TGCGCCAGCAGCCAACAACCGGGACAGGGGGCAAATGAGCAGTTCTTC.

V usage is TRBV7-9 and J usage is TRBJ2-1, with 7 positions matching TRBD1. The germline V gene has CDR1 SEHNR and CDR2 FQNEAQ (reference sequence). CDR3 length: 15 residues. The junction had 5 bases not matched to a gene; V was cut back by 2 bases and J by 4 bases. CDR3 DNA sequence: TGTGCCAGCAGCTTAATAACAGGGGCGTACAATGAGCAGTTCTTC. The encoded protein is CASSLITGAYNEQFF.

The chain joins TRBV25-1 to TRBJ2-1; possibly TRBD2 for D (5 bases). CDR1 MGHDK and CDR2 SYGVNS come from the germline V gene. Trimming shortened V by 0 bases and J by 9 bases, and 6 bases separated the two germline ends. This CDR3 comprises 12 residues. The CDR3 DNA reads TGTGCCAGCAGTGAATACCGGGGTGAGCAGTTCTTC. Protein sequence: CASSEYRGEQFF.

J is TRBJ2-7 and V is TRBV29-1; 14 positions agree with TRBD2. From germline, CDR1 is SQVTM and CDR2 ANQGSEA. The length of the CDR3 is 14 residues. J was trimmed by 2 bases and V by 6 bases; bases with no gene match: 3. The CDR3 sequence: CSVGTSGSTYEQYF. DNA for the CDR3: TGCAGCGTAGGGACTAGCGGGAGTACCTACGAGCAGTACTTC.

This clonotype has more than one count but fewer than ten. The rearrangement links TRBV7-3 to TRBJ2-1, with D possibly TRBD2 on 6 matching bases. This CDR3 comprises 15 residues. Trimming removed 3 bases at V and 9 bases at J, with 18 bases between. CDR1 and CDR2 from the germline V gene are SGHTA and FQGTGA. The CDR3 bases are TGTGCCAGCAGCTTCAGGAGCGGGCCCGCTACTGAGCAGTTCTTC. It yields the protein CASSFRSGPATEQFF.

This clonotype turned up a few times. The chain carries TRBV28 and TRBJ2-1; TRBD2 is a possible D gene (6 bases). Trimming took off 3 bases at V and 2 bases at J, with 11 bases between the two ends. The CDR3 contains 15 residues. CDR1 MDHEN and CDR2 SYDVKM come from the germline V gene. The CDR3 DNA is TGTGCCAGCAGTTTGGAGGGGCTCACCTACAATGAGCAGTTCTTC. Protein: CASSLEGLTYNEQFF.

This clonotype has just a few counts. The chain combines TRBV12-3 or TRBV12-4 with TRBJ2-2; D gene unclear. V was clipped by 5 bases and J by 5 bases, with 18 bases between them. This CDR3 has 16 amino acids. This chain's CDR3 is CASSPMMDSPTGELFF. DNA of the CDR3: TGTGCCAGCAGTCCAATGATGGATTCCCCTACCGGGGAGCTGTTTTTT.

V usage is TRBV5-1 and J usage is TRBJ1-1; D is uncertain. Germline CDR1 reads SGHRS; CDR2 reads YFSETQ. Trimming stripped 4 bases from V and 4 bases from J, with 11 bases between. This CDR3 has 13 residues. The CDR3 region has the DNA TGCGCCAGCAGCACGACGACGACCACTGAAGCTTTCTTT. Protein: CASSTTTTTEAFF. Combining the CDR3 with reference TRBV5-1 and TRBJ1-1 gives the whole variable domain KAGVTQTPRYLIKTRGQQVTLSCSPISGHRSVSWYQQTPGQGLQFLFEYFSETQRNKGNFPGRFSGRQFSNSRSEMNVSTLELGDSALYLCASSTTTTTEAFFGQGTRLTVV.

The chain joins TRBV5-1 to TRBJ2-1; 12 bases line up with TRBD1. J gave up 7 bases and V 3 bases, and 5 bases lay outside the gene matches. Looked up from germline, CDR1 is SGHRS and CDR2 is YFSETQ. The CDR3 is made up of 15 amino acids. The CDR3 region is CASSSGQGAENEQFF. CDR3 bases: TGCGCCAGCAGCTCGGGACAGGGGGCGGAAAATGAGCAGTTCTTC.

This clonotype was picked up many times. The chain carries TRBV4-1 and TRBJ2-3; the D gene is possibly TRBD2 (5 bases). The CDR3 sequence is 14 residues long. CDR1 and CDR2 from the germline V gene are MGHRA and YSYEKL. The V and J ends lost 5 bases and 4 bases respectively, with 13 bases between them. CDR3 region: CASSLLLAADTQYF. The DNA of the CDR3 is TGCGCCAGCAGCTTACTCCTAGCAGCAGATACGCAGTATTTT.

This clonotype was observed at least ten times. V gene TRBV6-5 combines with J gene TRBJ2-7; 9 nucleotides agree with TRBD1. V lost 2 bases to trimming and J lost 2 bases; unmatched junction nucleotides: 1. Germline V gene data show CDR1 as MNHEY and CDR2 as SVGAGI. The CDR3 consists of 14 residues. CDR3 nucleotide sequence: TGTGCCAGCAGTTACCGGGACAGGGCCTACGAGCAGTACTTC. Amino acid sequence: CASSYRDRAYEQYF.

The J gene is TRBJ2-7, the V gene TRBV2; TRBD1 matches 8 bases. V lost 1 base, J lost 5 bases, and 10 bases stayed unmatched. The CDR3 is made up of 16 amino acids. The germline CDR1 and CDR2 sequences are SNHLY and FYNNEI. The CDR3 is CASSEVRGNRGNEQYF. As DNA, the CDR3 is TGTGCCAGCAGTGAAGTAAGGGGAAACAGGGGGAACGAGCAGTACTTC.

This clonotype was seen only a few times. The rearrangement uses TRBV11-2 and TRBJ2-1, with 10 bases lining up with TRBD2. This CDR3 comprises 22 residues. V lost 0 bases, J lost 0 bases, and 17 bases stayed unmatched. The germline gives CDR1 SGHAT, CDR2 FQNNGV. This CDR3 reads CASSLEPNVTSGLKSSYNEQFF. The CDR3, as DNA: TGTGCCAGCAGCTTAGAGCCGAACGTGACTAGCGGGTTAAAGAGCTCCTACAATGAGCAGTTCTTC.

This clonotype showed up just a few times. The rearrangement links TRBV27 to TRBJ2-7, with 9 bases lining up with TRBD1. With V trimmed by 1 base and J by 4 bases, 5 bases remained unmatched. CDR3 length equals 15 residues. Per germline, CDR1 MNHEY and CDR2 SMNVEV (reference sequence). This CDR3 is CASSLLSGQGYEQYF. As DNA, the CDR3 is TGTGCCAGCAGTTTATTGTCGGGACAGGGATACGAGCAGTACTTC.

This clonotype was detected ten times or more. The rearrangement uses TRBV10-3 and TRBJ1-1, with D tentatively TRBD1 (5 bases). V was cut by 8 bases and J by 0 bases, with 19 bases left in between. Germline CDR1 is ENHRY and CDR2 is SYGVKD. The CDR3 is 16 amino acids. The CDR3 DNA reads as TGTGCCATCCGCGATAGCAGGGAACGCATGAACACTGAAGCTTTCTTT. This encodes CAIRDSRERMNTEAFF.

The chain joins TRBV12-3 or TRBV12-4 to TRBJ2-2; D gene ambiguous. The CDR3 has 15 residues. V was trimmed by 2 bases and J by 0 bases, leaving 7 bases between them. The CDR3 region is CASSLILPNTGELFF. DNA for the CDR3: TGTGCCAGCAGTTTAATTCTGCCGAACACCGGGGAGCTGTTTTTT.

The sample holds a few counts of this clonotype. V is TRBV19 and J is TRBJ1-5; tentatively, D is TRBD1 (5 bases). The CDR3 totals 14 residues. Trimming took off 1 base at V and 2 bases at J, with 6 bases between the two ends. Germline V gives CDR1 LNHDA, CDR2 SQIVND (reference sequence). The CDR3 here is CASSIGDGNQPQHF. In nucleotides, the CDR3 is TGTGCCAGTAGTATAGGGGACGGCAATCAGCCCCAGCATTTT.

This chain joins TRBV12-3 or TRBV12-4 and TRBJ2-2; no firm D call. This CDR3 has 14 amino acids. Trimming shortened V by 0 bases and J by 6 bases, and 8 bases separated the two germline ends. The DNA for the CDR3 is TGTGCCAGCAGTTTAGCGCTTGAGGCCGGGGAGCTGTTTTTT. Its protein is CASSLALEAGELFF.

In its sample, this clonotype was seen a few times. V is TRBV4-1 and J is TRBJ2-7; TRBD1 is a possible D gene (5 bases). The CDR3 consists of 16 residues. Trimming cost V 8 bases and J 2 bases, with 22 bases left between them. The germline CDR1 and CDR2 sequences are MGHRA and YSYEKL. The CDR3 sequence: CASDNTNLRQPYEQYF. In DNA form, the CDR3 reads TGCGCCAGCGATAACACCAACCTCAGACAGCCCTACGAGCAGTACTTC.